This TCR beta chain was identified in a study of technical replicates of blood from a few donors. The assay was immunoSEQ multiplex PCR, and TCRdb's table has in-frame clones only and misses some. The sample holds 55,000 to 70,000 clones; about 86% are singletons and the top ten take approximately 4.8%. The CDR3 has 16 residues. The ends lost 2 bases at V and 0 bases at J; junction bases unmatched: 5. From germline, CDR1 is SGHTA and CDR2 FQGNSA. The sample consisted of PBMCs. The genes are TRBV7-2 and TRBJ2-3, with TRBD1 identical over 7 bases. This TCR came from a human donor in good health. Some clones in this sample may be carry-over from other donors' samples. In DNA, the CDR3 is TGTGCCAGCAGCTTAAATCGGGGACAGAGCACAGATACGCAGTATTTT. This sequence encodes CASSLNRGQSTDTQYF.